Listed here are 22 T cell receptor beta chains from one sample, sequenced in a study of PD-L1 blockade in urothelial cancer. Sample time point: peripheral blood 6 weeks after treatment start. The assay was immunoSEQ multiplex PCR, and TCRdb's table has in-frame clones only and misses some. The table lists 95,000 to 150,000 clones, 86% of them singletons. Specimen: PBMCs, collected around atezolizumab (anti-PD-L1) treatment. The source is a man in his fifties with urothelial cancer.

The chain is built from TRBV5-1 and TRBJ2-2; 8 bases line up with TRBD2. Trimming at V came to 4 bases and at J to 1 base, leaving 6 bases not matched to a gene. CDR3 length: 16 amino acids. The germline V gene has CDR1 SGHRS and CDR2 YFSETQ. The chain's CDR3 is CASSVSGMGNTGELFF. Here the CDR3 DNA reads TGCGCCAGCAGCGTTAGCGGGATGGGGAACACCGGGGAGCTGTTTTTT. The full variable domain, rest sourced from reference TRBV5-1 and TRBJ2-2, is KAGVTQTPRYLIKTRGQQVTLSCSPISGHRSVSWYQQTPGQGLQFLFEYFSETQRNKGNFPGRFSGRQFSNSRSEMNVSTLELGDSALYLCASSVSGMGNTGELFFGEGSRLTVL.

The gene calls are TRBV19 and TRBJ2-5, with D perhaps matching TRBD1 (6 bases). This CDR3 is built from 15 residues. CDR1 LNHDA and CDR2 SQIVND come from the germline V gene (reference sequence). V lost 4 bases to trimming and J lost 1 base, with 13 bases between them. CDR3 residues: CASSKRTAAQETQYF. The CDR3 DNA reads as TGTGCCAGTAGTAAACGGACAGCAGCCCAAGAGACCCAGTACTTC.

V gene TRBV5-4 combines with J gene TRBJ1-2; D may be TRBD1 (6 bases). This CDR3 is 13 amino acids long. The germline gives CDR1 SGHNT, CDR2 YYREEE (reference sequence). V lost 0 bases and J lost 7, with 10 bases in between. CDR3 amino acids: CASSLVQGPGYTF. The CDR3 DNA is TGTGCCAGCAGCTTGGTACAGGGACCTGGCTACACCTTC. Together with reference TRBV5-4 and TRBJ1-2, the CDR3 gives the full variable domain: ETGVTQSPTHLIKTRGQQVTLRCSSQSGHNTVSWYQQALGQGPQFIFQYYREEENGRGNFPPRFSGLQFPNYSSELNVNALELDDSALYLCASSLVQGPGYTFGSGTRLTVV.

V gene TRBV7-2 combines with J gene TRBJ2-3; 7 bases line up with TRBD2. The J segment lost 1 base and the V segment lost 5 bases, leaving 6 bases of the junction unmatched. This CDR3 has 15 residues. Germline V gives CDR1 SGHTA, CDR2 FQGNSA. CDR3 DNA sequence: TGTGCCAGCAGCGCTACGGGAGGCCGCACAGATACGCAGTATTTT. Protein sequence: CASSATGGRTDTQYF.

The chain combines TRBV6-4 with TRBJ2-5; D is possibly TRBD2 (5 bases). The V end was cut by 5 bases, the J end by 2 bases, with 12 bases between. Germline values: CDR1 MRHNA, CDR2 SNTAGT. The length of the CDR3 is 14 residues. The CDR3 sequence is CASSPAGFQETQYF. CDR3 in DNA: TGTGCCAGCAGTCCTGCGGGTTTTCAAGAGACCCAGTACTTC.

This clone showed up just once. The J gene is TRBJ1-5, the V gene TRBV7-2; D is ambiguous. The CDR3 length is 15 residues. Between the trimmed V and J ends, which lost 1 base and 8 bases, there was a span of 15 bases. Per the germline V gene, CDR1 is SGHTA and CDR2 is FQGNSA. The CDR3: CASSLGSAEYKPQHF. CDR3 DNA sequence: TGTGCCAGCAGCTTAGGGAGTGCCGAATATAAGCCCCAGCATTTT.

The rearrangement links TRBV5-1 to TRBJ2-3; 12 bases are shared with TRBD2. Germline assignment: CDR1 SGHRS and CDR2 YFSETQ. This CDR3 is built from 16 residues. With V trimmed by 1 base and J by 5 bases, 5 bases remained unmatched. The chain's CDR3 is CASSLLAGGQGDTQYF. In DNA form, the CDR3 reads TGCGCCAGCAGCTTGCTAGCGGGAGGGCAGGGAGATACGCAGTATTTT.

This clone appeared once. This chain joins TRBV25-1 and TRBJ2-1; D is possibly TRBD2 (6 bases). V lost 6 bases and J 9 bases, leaving 15 bases between the germline ends. The CDR3 is 13 amino acids. Germline CDR1 is MGHDK and CDR2 is SYGVNS. The CDR3 is CASSPHLRGEQFF. For the CDR3, the DNA is TGTGCCAGCAGCCCACATCTGCGGGGTGAGCAGTTCTTC.

The chain uses TRBV7-8 and TRBJ1-4; D remains unclear. Germline CDR1 SGHVS, CDR2 FQNEAQ. Trimming cost V 5 bases and J 1 base, with 8 bases left between them. This CDR3 contains 14 residues. DNA for the CDR3: TGTGCCAGCAGCAACCGAGAAACTAATGAAAAACTGTTTTTT. Amino acid sequence: CASSNRETNEKLFF. The variable domain in full, with the rest retrieved from reference TRBV7-8 and TRBJ1-4, is GAGVSQSPRYKVAKRGQDVALRCDPISGHVSLFWYQQALGQGPEFLTYFQNEAQLDKSGLPSDRFFAERPEGSVSTLKIQRTQQEDSAVYLCASSNRETNEKLFFGSGTQLSVL.

This chain connects TRBV6-5 to TRBJ1-6; TRBD1 aligns across 7 bases. Trimming at V came to 2 bases and at J to 5 bases, leaving 3 bases not matched to a gene. In germline, CDR1 is MNHEY, CDR2 SVGAGI. The CDR3 spans 15 residues. The DNA for the CDR3 is TGTGCCAGCAGTTACAGGGACAGTAATAATTCACCCCTCCACTTT. It translates to CASSYRDSNNSPLHF.

The chain uses TRBV18 and TRBJ2-1, with TRBD2 matching over 8 bases. Looked up from germline, CDR1 is KGHSH and CDR2 is LQKENI. The CDR3 contains 18 residues. V trimming: 3 bases; J trimming: 6 bases; junction bases outside the gene matches: 16. CDR3: CASSPWSGRGNNGNEQFF. In DNA, the CDR3 is TGTGCCAGCTCACCGTGGAGCGGGAGAGGTAATAACGGCAATGAGCAGTTCTTC.

The rearrangement joins TRBV30 to TRBJ2-5; 8 nucleotides match TRBD1. Germline V gene lookup returns CDR1 GTSNPN and CDR2 SVGIG (reference sequence). V dropped 3 bases and J dropped 5; count of bases not matched to a gene: 11. The CDR3 totals 15 residues. The CDR3, as DNA: TGTGCCTGGAGCATTCAACAGGGGGGACAGGAGACCCAGTACTTC. The encoded protein is CAWSIQQGGQETQYF.

The rearrangement links TRBV19 to TRBJ2-5; the match to TRBD1 covers 9 bases. CDR1 is LNHDA and CDR2 is SQIVND in the germline V gene (reference sequence). J was trimmed by 2 bases and V by 9 bases; bases with no gene match: 7. The CDR3 covers 14 residues. CDR3 protein: CASLDRGNQETQYF. In DNA form, the CDR3 reads TGTGCCAGCCTTGACAGGGGGAATCAAGAGACCCAGTACTTC.

The chain combines TRBV4-1 with TRBJ2-7; maybe TRBD1 (5 bases). V lost 3 bases and J lost 3, with 9 bases in between. Germline V gene sequence: CDR1 MGHRA, CDR2 YSYEKL. The CDR3 is made up of 13 amino acids. The CDR3 DNA follows: TGCGCCAGCAGCCAGGGGCTCGGCTACGAGCAGTACTTC. It translates to CASSQGLGYEQYF.

V and J are TRBV14 and TRBJ2-2; 12 bases agree with TRBD2. The J segment lost 0 bases and the V segment lost 6 bases, leaving 8 bases of the junction unmatched. This CDR3 spans 18 amino acids. Germline V lookup: CDR1 SGHDN, CDR2 FVKESK. Written as DNA, the CDR3 is TGTGCCAGCAGTTTAACCCTAGCGGGAGGGGCGAACACCGGGGAGCTGTTTTTT. It encodes CASSLTLAGGANTGELFF.

This chain links TRBV28 with TRBJ2-6; a weak D match, TRBD2 (7 bases). V was trimmed by 4 bases and J by 10 bases, leaving 23 bases between them. Germline-derived CDR1 and CDR2 are MDHEN and SYDVKM. The CDR3 length is 17 residues. This CDR3 is CASSSPGGPKKVNVLTF. CDR3 DNA: TGTGCCAGCAGTTCCCCCGGGGGGCCAAAGAAGGTTAACGTCCTGACTTTC.

V is TRBV7-9 and J is TRBJ1-1; 11 nucleotides align to TRBD1. CDR1 SEHNR and CDR2 FQNEAQ come from the germline V gene (reference sequence). The CDR3 is 15 amino acids. Germline trimming cut 5 bases from V and 4 bases from J; bases unmatched to any gene: 6. The CDR3 nucleotides are TGTGCCAGCAGCAGGACAGGGGGCCGGGGCACTGAAGCTTTCTTT. It encodes CASSRTGGRGTEAFF.

This clone was recorded only once. This chain connects TRBV7-9 to TRBJ2-7, with unresolved D. The germline V and J ends were trimmed by 7 bases and 0 bases, with 10 bases remaining between them. CDR3 length: 13 residues. Per the germline V gene, CDR1 is SEHNR and CDR2 is FQNEAQ (reference sequence). CDR3 amino acids: CASTSSFSYEQYF. CDR3 nucleotide sequence: TGTGCCAGCACTTCCTCCTTCTCCTACGAGCAGTACTTC.

The rearrangement uses TRBV11-3 and TRBJ2-1, with D possibly being TRBD2 (7 bases). Germline CDR1 and CDR2: SGHNT and YENEEA. The germline V and J ends were trimmed by 2 bases and 6 bases, with 11 bases remaining between them. The length of the CDR3 is 14 residues. The CDR3 reads CASSLRGGGNEQFF. CDR3 coding DNA: TGTGCCAGCAGCTTAAGAGGGGGGGGCAATGAGCAGTTCTTC.

This clone was recorded once. The V gene is TRBV12-5, the J gene TRBJ2-1; 10 bases align to TRBD2. The V and J ends lost 3 bases and 4 bases, in that order; junction bases with no gene match: 9. CDR3 length equals 17 residues. Per the germline V gene, CDR1 is LGHNT and CDR2 is FRNRAP. Here the CDR3 DNA reads TGTGCTAGTGGTTTATTTGTAGCGGGAGGTAGTTACAATGAGCAGTTCTTC. Encoded protein: CASGLFVAGGSYNEQFF.

This chain uses TRBV5-1 with TRBJ2-1; D not certain. CDR1 and CDR2 (germline): SGHRS, YFSETQ. V dropped 4 bases and J dropped 10 bases, with 9 bases sitting between them. The CDR3 has 11 amino acids. The chain's CDR3 is CASSIDTEQFF. The CDR3 DNA reads as TGCGCCAGCAGCATCGACACCGAGCAGTTCTTC.

The rearrangement uses TRBV21-1 and TRBJ2-1; TRBD2, the table's D call, was not compared with the DNA. TRBV21-1 is a recognized pseudogene. CDR3 size: 19 residues. The CDR3 protein is CASSNPTSGRAHRYNEQFF. The CDR3 region has the DNA TGTGCCAGCAGCAACCCGACTAGCGGGAGGGCCCATAGGTACAATGAGCAGTTCTTC.